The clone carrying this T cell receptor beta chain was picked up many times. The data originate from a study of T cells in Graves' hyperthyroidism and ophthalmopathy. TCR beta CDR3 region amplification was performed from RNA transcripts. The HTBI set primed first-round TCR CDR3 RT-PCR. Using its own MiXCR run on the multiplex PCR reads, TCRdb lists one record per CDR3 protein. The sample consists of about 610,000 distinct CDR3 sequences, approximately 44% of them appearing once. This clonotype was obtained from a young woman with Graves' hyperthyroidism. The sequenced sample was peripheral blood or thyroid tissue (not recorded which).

The CDR3 reads CASSDRDYEQYF. CDR3 in DNA: TGTGCCAGCAGCGACAGGGACTACGAGCAGTACTTC. The chain uses TRBV14 and TRBJ2-7; 7 bases map to TRBD1. CDR1 is SGHDN, CDR2 FVKESK, per germline. V shed 5 bases and J 3 bases; nucleotides not matched to a gene: 1. The CDR3 runs to 12 residues.